This T cell receptor beta chain was recovered during a study of T cell responses to AZD1222 COVID-19 vaccine. The table came from immunoSEQ multiplex PCR; TCRdb's copy has only in-frame clones and leaves some out. The sample holds tens of thousands of clones, around nine tenths seen once. Comment on this clone: The antigen is unknown.

Study-wide findings and caveats: The repertoires were collected only after the peak T cell response.

The CDR3 covers 14 residues. CDR1 is ENHRY, CDR2 SYGVKD, per germline. V was trimmed by 2 bases and J by 6 bases, leaving 10 bases between them. Sequencing used peripheral blood, obtained 28 days after the second AZD1222 dose. The clonotype comes from an adult who received the AZD1222 COVID-19 vaccine. This sequence joins TRBV10-3 and TRBJ2-2; TRBD2 is a possible D gene (6 bases). The CDR3 here is CAISEIGGAGELFF. DNA of the CDR3: TGTGCCATCAGTGAGATCGGAGGGGCCGGGGAGCTGTTTTTT.